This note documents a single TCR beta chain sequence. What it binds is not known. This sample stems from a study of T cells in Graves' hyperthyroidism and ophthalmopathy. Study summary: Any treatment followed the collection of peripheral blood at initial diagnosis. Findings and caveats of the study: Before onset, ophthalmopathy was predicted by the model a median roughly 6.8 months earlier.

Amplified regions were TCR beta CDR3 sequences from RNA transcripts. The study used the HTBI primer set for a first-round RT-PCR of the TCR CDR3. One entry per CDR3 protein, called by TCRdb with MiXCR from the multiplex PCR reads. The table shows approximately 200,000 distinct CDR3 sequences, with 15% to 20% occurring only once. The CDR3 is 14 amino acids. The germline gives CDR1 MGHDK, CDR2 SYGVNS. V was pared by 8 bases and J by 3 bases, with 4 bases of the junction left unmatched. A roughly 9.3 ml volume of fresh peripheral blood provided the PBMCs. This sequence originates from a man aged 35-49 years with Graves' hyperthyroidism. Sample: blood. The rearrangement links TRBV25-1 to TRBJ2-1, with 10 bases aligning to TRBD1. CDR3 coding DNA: TGTGCCAGCGTGGGGGACAGGGGCTACAATGAGCAGTTCTTC. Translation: CASVGDRGYNEQFF.